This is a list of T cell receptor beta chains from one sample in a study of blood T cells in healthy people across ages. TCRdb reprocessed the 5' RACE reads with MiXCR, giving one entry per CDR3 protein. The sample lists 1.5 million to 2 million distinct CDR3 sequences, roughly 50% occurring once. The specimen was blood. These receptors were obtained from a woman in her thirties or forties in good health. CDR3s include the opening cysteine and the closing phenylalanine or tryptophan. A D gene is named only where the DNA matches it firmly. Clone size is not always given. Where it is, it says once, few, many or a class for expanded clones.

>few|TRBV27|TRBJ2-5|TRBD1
TGTGCCAGCAGTAACAGGGGGTTAACGGGGGAGACCCAGTACTTC
CASSNRGLTGETQYF
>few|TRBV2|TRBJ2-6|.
TGTGCCAGCACCCAGGTTGCTGGGGCCAACGTCCTGACTTTC
CASTQVAGANVLTF
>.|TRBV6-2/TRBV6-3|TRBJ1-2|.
TGTGCCAGCAGTTACGTCGGATACGGCTACACCTTC
CASSYVGYGYTF
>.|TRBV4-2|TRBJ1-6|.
TGTGCCAGCAGCCAAGAGATGGGAAAGGGTCGTGCACCCCTCCACTTT
CASSQEMGKGRAPLHF
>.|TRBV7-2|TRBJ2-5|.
TGTGCCAGCAGCTTAGTCTCGCGGAAAGAGACCCAGTACTTC
CASSLVSRKETQYF
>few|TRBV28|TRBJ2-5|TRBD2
TGTGCCAGCAGACTCGGGACTAGCAGTTTCCAAGAGACCCAGTACTTC
CASRLGTSSFQETQYF
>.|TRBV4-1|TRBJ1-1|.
TGCGCCAGCAGCCGACGCCTTGACTGGGACCCTGAAGCTTTCTTT
CASSRRLDWDPEAFF
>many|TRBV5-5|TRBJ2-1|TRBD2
TGTGCCAGCAGCATTCCTAGCGGGGGTAATGAGCAGTTCTTC
CASSIPSGGNEQFF
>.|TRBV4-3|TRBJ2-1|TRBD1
TGCGCCAGCAGCCAAGATCCGGGACAGGGAAGGAATGAGCAGTTCTTC
CASSQDPGQGRNEQFF
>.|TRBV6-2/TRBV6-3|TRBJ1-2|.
TGTGCCAGCTTTAGTGGCAGGCCCGCGCGAGGGGATGGCTACACCTTC
CASFSGRPARGDGYTF
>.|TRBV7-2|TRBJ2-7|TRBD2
TGTGCCAGCAGCTTAGGCTCTAGCGGAGGACTTTACGAGCAGTACTTC
CASSLGSSGGLYEQYF
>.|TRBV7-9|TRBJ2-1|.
TGTGCCAGCAGCTTAGCGACAGGACCGAACAATGAGCAGTTCTTC
CASSLATGPNNEQFF
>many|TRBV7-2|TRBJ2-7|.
TGTGCCAGCAGCTTAGGCCAGGGAGTAAAGTACTTC
CASSLGQGVKYF
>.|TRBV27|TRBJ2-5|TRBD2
TGTGCCAGCAGTTTAGGGACTAGCGGGGGGACCCTGGAGACCCAGTACTTC
CASSLGTSGGTLETQYF
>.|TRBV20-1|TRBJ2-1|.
TGCAGTGCTAGAAAGCTAGCGAATGAGCAGTTCTTC
CSARKLANEQFF
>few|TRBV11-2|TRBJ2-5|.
TGTGCCAGCAGCTTAGGATACAGCCAAGAGACCCAGTACTTC
CASSLGYSQETQYF
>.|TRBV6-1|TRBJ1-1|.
TGTGCCAGCAGTGCGATGACGGTGAACACTGAAGCTTTCTTT
CASSAMTVNTEAFF
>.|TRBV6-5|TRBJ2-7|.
TGTGCTAGCAGCCCAGCGGGTCTCAATGAGCAGTACTTC
CASSPAGLNEQYF
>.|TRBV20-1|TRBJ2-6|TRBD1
TGCAGTGCTAGAGATGCCCAGGGGGCTGGGGCCAACGTCCTGACTTTC
CSARDAQGAGANVLTF
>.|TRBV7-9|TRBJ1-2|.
TGTGCCAGCAGCAACAGTCCCAACTATGGCTACACCTTC
CASSNSPNYGYTF
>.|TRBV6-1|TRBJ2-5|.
TGTGCCAGCAGAGACGGGACGGCCAGTTCAGAGACCCAGTACTTC
CASRDGTASSETQYF
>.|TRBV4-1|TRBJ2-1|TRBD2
TGCGCCAGCAGCCAAGGAAGGAGCGGGGGAGGTAATGAGCAGTTCTTC
CASSQGRSGGGNEQFF
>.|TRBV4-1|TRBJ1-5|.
TGCGCCAGCAGCCAAGAAGGGGGTAGACAGCCCCAGCATTTT
CASSQEGGRQPQHF
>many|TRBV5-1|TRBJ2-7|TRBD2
TGTGCCAGCAGCTGGACTAGCGGGGGCTCCTACGAGCAGTACTTC
CASSWTSGGSYEQYF
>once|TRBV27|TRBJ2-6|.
TGTGCCAGCAGTTCTGGACTCCATGGGGCCAACGTCCTGACTTTC
CASSSGLHGANVLTF
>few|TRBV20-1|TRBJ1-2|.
TGCAGTGCCTTGGACAGAAACAATCCTAACTATGGCTACACCTTC
CSALDRNNPNYGYTF
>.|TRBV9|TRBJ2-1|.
TGTGCCAGCAGCGTCTACCGGACATCCTACAATGAGCAGTTCTTC
CASSVYRTSYNEQFF
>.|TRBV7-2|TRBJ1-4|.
TGTGCCAGCAGCTTGGGAGTGGACAGCTTTAATGAAAAACTGTTTTTT
CASSLGVDSFNEKLFF
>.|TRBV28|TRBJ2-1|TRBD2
TGTGCCAGCAGTCCCCTTCCCGAAGCGGGGGGGCACAATGAGCGGTTCTTC
CASSPLPEAGGHNERFF
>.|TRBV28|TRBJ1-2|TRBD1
TGTGCCAGCAGTCCCCGGACAGGGACACCTATTAACTATGGCTACACCTTC
CASSPRTGTPINYGYTF
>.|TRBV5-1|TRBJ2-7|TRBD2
TGCGCCAGCAGCTTGCGTAGCGGGGAGAACCCCTACGAGCAGTACTTC
CASSLRSGENPYEQYF
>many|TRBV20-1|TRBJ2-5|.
TGCAGTGCTAGTCTCAGGGGAGAGACCCAGTACTTC
CSASLRGETQYF
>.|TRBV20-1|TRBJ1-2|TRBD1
TGCAGTGCCGTCCCGGGACAGGGTTTCGGCTCGACTGGCTACACCTTC
CSAVPGQGFGSTGYTF
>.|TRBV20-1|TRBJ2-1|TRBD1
TGCAGTGCTAGACCCGCCCACAGGGGCGATGAGCAGTTCTTC
CSARPAHRGDEQFF
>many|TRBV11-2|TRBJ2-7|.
TGTGCCAGCAGCTTCGAGGCTACCCTCTCCTACGAGCAGTACTTC
CASSFEATLSYEQYF
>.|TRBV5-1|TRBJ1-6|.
TGCGCCAGCAGCCAGTATGGGGGGGCCTCACCCCTCCACTTT
CASSQYGGASPLHF
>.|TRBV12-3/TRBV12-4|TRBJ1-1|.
TGTGCCAGCAGTTTATTCGTCTTTCTCCCGGAGGACACTGAAGCTTTCTTT
CASSLFVFLPEDTEAFF
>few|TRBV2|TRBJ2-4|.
TGTGCCACTGCGGACGGAGGATTACGAGTGCAGTACTTC
CATADGGLRVQYF
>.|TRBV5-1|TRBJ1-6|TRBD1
TGCGCCAGCAGCGGAACCGGGACAGGGAGAAATACACCCCTCCACTTT
CASSGTGTGRNTPLHF
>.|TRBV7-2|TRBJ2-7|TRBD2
TGTGCCGGCAGCCTGGGACTAGCGGGGGGGCGACAGTACTTC
CAGSLGLAGGRQYF
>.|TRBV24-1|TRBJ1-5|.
TGTGCCACCAGTGCCACAACAGAGACCAATCAGCCCCAGCATTTT
CATSATTETNQPQHF
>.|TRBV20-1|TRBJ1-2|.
TGCAGTGCTACAACACCAGAATTAAACTATGGCTACACCTTC
CSATTPELNYGYTF